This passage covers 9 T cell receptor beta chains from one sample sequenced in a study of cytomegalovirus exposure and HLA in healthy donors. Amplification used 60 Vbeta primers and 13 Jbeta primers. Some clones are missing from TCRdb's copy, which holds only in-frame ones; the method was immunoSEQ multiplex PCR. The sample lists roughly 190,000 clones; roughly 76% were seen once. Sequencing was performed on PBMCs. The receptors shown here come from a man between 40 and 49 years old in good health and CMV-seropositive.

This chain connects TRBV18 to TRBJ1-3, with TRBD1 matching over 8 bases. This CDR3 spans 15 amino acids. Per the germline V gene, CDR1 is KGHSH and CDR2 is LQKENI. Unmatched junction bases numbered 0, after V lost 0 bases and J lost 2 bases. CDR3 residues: CASSPPDRAGNTIYF. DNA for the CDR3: TGTGCCAGCTCACCACCGGACAGGGCTGGAAACACCATATATTTT.

This CDR3 reads CASSYLSNTGELFF. The CDR3 nucleotides are TGTGCCAGCAGTTATCTCTCGAACACCGGGGAGCTGTTTTTT. This chain joins TRBV6-5 and TRBJ2-2; D ambiguous. Germline V gene lookup returns CDR1 MNHEY and CDR2 SVGAGI. Trimming left V 3 bases short and J 0 bases short, with 5 bases between. This CDR3 has 14 amino acids.

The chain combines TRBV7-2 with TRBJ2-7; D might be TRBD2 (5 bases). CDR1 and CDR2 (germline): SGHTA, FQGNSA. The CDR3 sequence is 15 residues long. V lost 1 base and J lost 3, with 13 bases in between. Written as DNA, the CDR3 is TGTGCCAGCAGCTTAGGACTGGAGGATTACTACGAGCAGTACTTC. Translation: CASSLGLEDYYEQYF. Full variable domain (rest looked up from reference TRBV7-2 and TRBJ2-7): GAGVSQSPSNKVTEKGKDVELRCDPISGHTALYWYRQSLGQGLEFLIYFQGNSAPDKSGLPSDRFSAERTGGSVSTLTIQRTQQEDSAVYLCASSLGLEDYYEQYFGPGTRLTVT.

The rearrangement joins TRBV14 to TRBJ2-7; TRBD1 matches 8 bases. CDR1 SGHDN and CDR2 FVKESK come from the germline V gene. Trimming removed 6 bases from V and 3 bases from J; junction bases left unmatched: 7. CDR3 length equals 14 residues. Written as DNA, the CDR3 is TGTGCCAGCAGAGCAGGGGGCCTGAGCTACGAGCAGTACTTC. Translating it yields CASRAGGLSYEQYF. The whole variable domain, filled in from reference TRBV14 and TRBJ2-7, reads EAGVTQFPSHSVIEKGQTVTLRCDPISGHDNLYWYRRVMGKEIKFLLHFVKESKQDESGMPNNRFLAERTGGTYSTLKVQPAELEDSGVYFCASRAGGLSYEQYFGPGTRLTVT.

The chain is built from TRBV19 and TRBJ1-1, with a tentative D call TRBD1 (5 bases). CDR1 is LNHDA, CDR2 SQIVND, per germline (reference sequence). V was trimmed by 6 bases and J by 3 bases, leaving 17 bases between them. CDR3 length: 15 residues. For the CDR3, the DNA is TGTGCCAGTAGCCCCCCCGGGGGATGGGACACTGAAGCTTTCTTT. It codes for CASSPPGGWDTEAFF. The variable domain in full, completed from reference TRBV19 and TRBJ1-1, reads DGGITQSPKYLFRKEGQNVTLSCEQNLNHDAMYWYRQDPGQGLRLIYYSQIVNDFQKGDIAEGYSVSREKKESFPLTVTSAQKNPTAFYLCASSPPGGWDTEAFFGQGTRLTVV.

This CDR3 reads CASSAGQGRTFF. The CDR3 DNA follows: TGTGCCAGCAGCGCCGGACAGGGGAGGACGTTCTTC. The chain recombines TRBV7-3 with TRBJ2-1; 9 bases map to TRBD1. This CDR3 comprises 12 residues. The V and J ends lost 5 bases and 15 bases, in that order; junction bases with no gene match: 8. The germline CDR1 and CDR2 sequences are SGHTA and FQGTGA.

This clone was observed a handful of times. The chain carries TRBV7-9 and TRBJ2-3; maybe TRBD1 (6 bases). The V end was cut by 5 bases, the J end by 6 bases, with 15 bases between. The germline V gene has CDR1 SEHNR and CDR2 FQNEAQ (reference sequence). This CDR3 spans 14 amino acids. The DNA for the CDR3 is TGTGCCAGCAGCCCTACGTGGACAGTGGATACGCAGTATTTT. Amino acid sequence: CASSPTWTVDTQYF.

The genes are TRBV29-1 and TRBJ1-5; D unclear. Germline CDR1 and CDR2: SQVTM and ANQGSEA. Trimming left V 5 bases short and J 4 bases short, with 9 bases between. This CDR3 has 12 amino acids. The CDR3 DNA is TGCAGCGTTCTTGACGGGAATCAGCCCCAGCATTTT. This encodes CSVLDGNQPQHF.

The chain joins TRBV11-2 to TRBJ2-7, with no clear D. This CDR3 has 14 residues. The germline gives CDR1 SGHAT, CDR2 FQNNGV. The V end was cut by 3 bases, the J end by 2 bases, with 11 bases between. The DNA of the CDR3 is TGTGCCAGCAGCTTCGAGCCCTCAACCTACGAGCAGTACTTC. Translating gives CASSFEPSTYEQYF.